This passage covers 2 T cell receptor beta chains from one sample sequenced in a study of CD8 T cells in Susac syndrome. The authors reverse transcribed about 0.5 to 1 ug RNA with random hexamers. MiXCR, applied by TCRdb to the immunoSEQ multiplex PCR reads, yields one record per CDR3 protein. The sample contains around 110,000 distinct CDR3 sequences, nearly 96% of which appear only once. The material sequenced was CD4+ T cells from PBMCs. The receptors were gathered from a human donor with Susac syndrome.

The chain employs TRBV6-5 and TRBJ2-5; D call uncertain. The V and J ends lost 0 bases and 2 bases respectively, with 10 bases between them. Germline CDR1 and CDR2: MNHEY and SVGAGI. The length of the CDR3 is 15 residues. In nucleotides, the CDR3 is TGTGCCAGCAGTTACTCGATTATGGGGCAAGAGACCCAGTACTTC. Translation gives CASSYSIMGQETQYF.

This chain connects TRBV12-3 or TRBV12-4 to TRBJ2-3; 9 nucleotides agree with TRBD1. This CDR3 has 16 residues. J lost 7 bases, V lost 6 bases, and 14 bases had no gene match. This CDR3 is CASRAHLGTGLYTQYF. DNA of the CDR3: TGTGCCAGCAGAGCGCACCTGGGGACAGGGCTCTATACGCAGTATTTT.